The 4 T cell receptor beta chains below come from one sample, sequenced in a study of Tregs in tolerant kidney transplant recipients. The repertoire was sequenced with immunoSEQ multiplex PCR; TCRdb's copy has only in-frame clones and lacks some. The table shows nearly 95,000 clones, with 80% to 95% occurring only once. Sequencing used CD4+ T cells from blood, obtained before the transplant. The source of these receptors is a human donor who received a combined kidney and bone marrow transplant.

The sample holds one count of this clone. The chain is built from TRBV6-6 and TRBJ1-2, with a possible D match to TRBD1 (5 bases). V dropped 5 bases and J dropped 2 bases, with 9 bases sitting between them. The CDR3 spans 13 residues. Germline V gene sequence: CDR1 MNHNY, CDR2 SVGAGI (reference sequence). CDR3 DNA: TGTGCCAGCAGTCCACAGGTGAACTATGGCTACACCTTC. Protein sequence: CASSPQVNYGYTF.

The genes are TRBV7-9 and TRBJ1-1; no firm D call. V lost 0 bases and J 2 bases, leaving 16 bases between the germline ends. Germline CDR1 and CDR2: SEHNR and FQNEAQ (reference sequence). The CDR3 length is 17 residues. CDR3: CASSLAFIVTANTEAFF. As DNA, the CDR3 is TGTGCCAGCAGCTTAGCGTTTATCGTAACAGCTAACACTGAAGCTTTCTTT.

The CDR3 here is CAWSLQSPLHF. In nucleotides, the CDR3 is TGTGCCTGGAGTTTGCAGTCACCCCTCCACTTT. The J gene is TRBJ1-6, the V gene TRBV30; D not resolved. This CDR3 region has 11 residues. The germline V gene has CDR1 GTSNPN and CDR2 SVGIG (reference sequence). The germline V and J ends were trimmed by 2 bases and 10 bases, with 6 bases remaining between them. The full variable domain, rest sourced from reference TRBV30 and TRBJ1-6, is SQTIHQWPATLVQPVGSPLSLECTVEGTSNPNLYWYRQAAGRGLQLLFYSVGIGQISSEVPQNLSASRPQDRQFILSSKKLLLSDSGFYLCAWSLQSPLHFGNGTRLTVT.

The V call is TRBV27, the J call TRBJ2-5, with 8 positions matching TRBD2. The CDR3 length is 15 residues. The J segment lost 5 bases and the V segment lost 5 bases, leaving 10 bases of the junction unmatched. Germline loops: CDR1 MNHEY, CDR2 SMNVEV (reference sequence). CDR3 sequence (DNA): TGTGCCAGCAGTACTTGGGCGGGGGGCCAGGAGACCCAGTACTTC. The encoded protein is CASSTWAGGQETQYF.